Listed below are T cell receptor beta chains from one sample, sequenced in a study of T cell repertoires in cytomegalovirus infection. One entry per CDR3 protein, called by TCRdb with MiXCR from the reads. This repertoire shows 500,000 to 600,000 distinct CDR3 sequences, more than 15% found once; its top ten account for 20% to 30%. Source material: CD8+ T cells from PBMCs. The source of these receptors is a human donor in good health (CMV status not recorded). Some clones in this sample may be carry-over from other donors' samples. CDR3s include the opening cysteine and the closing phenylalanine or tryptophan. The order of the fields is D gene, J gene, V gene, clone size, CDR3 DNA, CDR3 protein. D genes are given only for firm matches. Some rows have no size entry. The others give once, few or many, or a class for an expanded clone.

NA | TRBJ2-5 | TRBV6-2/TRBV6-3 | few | TGTGCCAGCAGTTACTCGAAACTAGAAGAGACCCAGTACTTC | CASSYSKLEETQYF
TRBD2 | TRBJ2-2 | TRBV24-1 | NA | TGTGCCACCAGTGCGGTGCGGACTAGCGGAACGCTTCTTGACACCGGGGAGCTGTTTTTT | CATSAVRTSGTLLDTGELFF
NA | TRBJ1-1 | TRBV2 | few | TGTGCCAGCAGTGAAGGCAGGGTGGACACTGAAGCTTTCTTT | CASSEGRVDTEAFF
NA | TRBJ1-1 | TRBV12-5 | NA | TGTGCTAGTGGTTTGGTAAGCGCGAACACTGAAGCTTTCTTT | CASGLVSANTEAFF
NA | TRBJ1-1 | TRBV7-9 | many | TGTGCCAGCAGCTTTACGACCTTCGAAGCTTTCTTT | CASSFTTFEAFF
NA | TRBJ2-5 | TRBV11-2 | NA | TGTGCCAGCAGCCCCGAGTGGCGTCATAAAGAGACCCAGTACTTC | CASSPEWRHKETQYF
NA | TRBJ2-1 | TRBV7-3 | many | TGTGCCAGCAGCCCCGGCTATGGGGGGGGCCTTGAGCAGTTCTTC | CASSPGYGGGLEQFF
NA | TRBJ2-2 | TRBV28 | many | TGTGCCAGCAGTGTGGGCGGGGAGCTGTTTTTT | CASSVGGELFF
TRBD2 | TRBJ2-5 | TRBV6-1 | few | TGTGCCAGCGGACTAGCGGGGGGTCCTGGGGGGGCCCAGTACTTC | CASGLAGGPGGAQYF
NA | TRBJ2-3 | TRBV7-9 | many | TGTGCCAGCAGCCTTAACCCGAATTTTGAAGATACGCAGTATTTT | CASSLNPNFEDTQYF
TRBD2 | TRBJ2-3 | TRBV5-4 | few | TGTGCCAGCAGCTTAAAACTAGCGATGGGGAGCACAGATACGCAGTATTTT | CASSLKLAMGSTDTQYF
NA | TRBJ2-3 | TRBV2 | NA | TGTGCCACCAGAGGGGGGACTACAGCGTATTTT | CATRGGTTAYF
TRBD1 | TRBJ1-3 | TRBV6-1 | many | TGTGCCAGCAGTGAAGACAGGGGCTACGGAAACACCATATATTTT | CASSEDRGYGNTIYF
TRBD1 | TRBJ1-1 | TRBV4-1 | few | TGCGCCAGCAGCCGGGACAGAGAACTTATGAACACTGAAGCTTTCTTT | CASSRDRELMNTEAFF
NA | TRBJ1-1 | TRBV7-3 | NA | TGTGCCAGCAGGAAGGGCGCAGGGAACACTGAAGCTTTCTTT | CASRKGAGNTEAFF
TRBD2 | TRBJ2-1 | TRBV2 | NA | TGTGCCAGCAGAGAAGGGGATCCTAGCGGGAGAACTCCTTTGAATGAGCAGTTCTTC | CASREGDPSGRTPLNEQFF
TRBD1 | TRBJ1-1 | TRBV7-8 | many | TGTGCCAGCAGCCCTACTGGGAGGAAGGGGGCGAGCGCTGAAGCTTTCTTT | CASSPTGRKGASAEAFF
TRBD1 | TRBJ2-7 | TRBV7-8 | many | TGTGCCAGCAGCTCAAGGGGGCCGAGCTCCTACGAGCAGTACTTC | CASSSRGPSSYEQYF
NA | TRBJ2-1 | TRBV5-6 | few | TGTGCCAGCAGCTGGGGGCGTGATGTTGAGCAGTTCTTC | CASSWGRDVEQFF
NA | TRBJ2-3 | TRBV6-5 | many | TGTGCCAGCAGTTATGGACAACCAGATACGCAGTATTTT | CASSYGQPDTQYF
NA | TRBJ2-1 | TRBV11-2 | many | TGTGCCAGCAGCACTACAGGGTTTGAGCAGTTCTTC | CASSTTGFEQFF
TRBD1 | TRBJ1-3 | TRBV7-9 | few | TGTGCCAGCAGCCCGGACAGGGGTGTTATACGTTCTGGAAACACCATATATTTT | CASSPDRGVIRSGNTIYF
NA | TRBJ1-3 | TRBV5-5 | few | TGTGCCAGCAGCTTGGAAGACTCTGGAAACACCATATATTTT | CASSLEDSGNTIYF
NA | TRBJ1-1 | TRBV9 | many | TGTGCCAGCAGCGCTTCTCTGAACACTGAAGCTTTCTTT | CASSASLNTEAFF
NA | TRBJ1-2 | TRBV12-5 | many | TGTGCTAGTGGTTCTTGGGGCAGGCGGAATGGCTACACCTTC | CASGSWGRRNGYTF
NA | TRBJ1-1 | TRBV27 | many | TGTGCCAGCAGTTTACGAAGGTCACGGGGCACTGAAGCTTTCTTT | CASSLRRSRGTEAFF
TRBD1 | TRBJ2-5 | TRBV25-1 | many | TGTGCCAGCAGTGAATATGTGGGACAGGGATGGAAGACCCAGTACTTC | CASSEYVGQGWKTQYF
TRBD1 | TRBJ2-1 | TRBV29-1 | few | TGCAGCGGAGAGACAGGGGACAATGAGCAGTTCTTC | CSGETGDNEQFF
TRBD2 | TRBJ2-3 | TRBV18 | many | TGTGCCAGCTCACCACGAAAGCGGGGAGTATACACAGATACGCAGTATTTT | CASSPRKRGVYTDTQYF
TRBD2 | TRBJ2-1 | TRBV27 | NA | TGTGCCAGCACTTCCCTAGGACTAGCTACTTTGGACAACAATGAGCAGTTCTTC | CASTSLGLATLDNNEQFF
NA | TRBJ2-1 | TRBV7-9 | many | TGTGCCAGCAGCTTAGAGCCGCGGAATGAGCAGTTCTTC | CASSLEPRNEQFF
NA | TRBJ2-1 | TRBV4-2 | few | TGTGCCAGCAGCACACGGGAGAAATTAGACAATGAGCAGTTCTTC | CASSTREKLDNEQFF
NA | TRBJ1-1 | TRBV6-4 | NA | TGTGCCAGCAGTGACTCGAGTGTAACTGAAGCTTTCTTT | CASSDSSVTEAFF
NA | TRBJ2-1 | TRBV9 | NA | TGTGCCAGCAGCGCCGGGACTGGAAACAATGAGCAGTTCTTC | CASSAGTGNNEQFF
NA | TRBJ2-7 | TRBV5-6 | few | TGTGCCAGCAGCCCATGGATTGGGGCCCGGGGGATCTACGAGCAGTACTTC | CASSPWIGARGIYEQYF
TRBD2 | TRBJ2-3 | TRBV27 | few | TGTGCCAGCACCCGGGGGGGGCTTGGCACAGATACGCAGTATTTT | CASTRGGLGTDTQYF
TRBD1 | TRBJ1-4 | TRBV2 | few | TGTGCCAGCAACGGACAGGCCTGGATGCCCGCTAATGAAAAACTGTTTTTT | CASNGQAWMPANEKLFF
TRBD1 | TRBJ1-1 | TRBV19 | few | TGTGCCAGCCACATGACAGGGCGGACTGAAGCTTTCTTT | CASHMTGRTEAFF
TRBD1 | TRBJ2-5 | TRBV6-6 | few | TGTGCCAGCAGTACGGGACAGAGGGAGACCCAGTACTTC | CASSTGQRETQYF
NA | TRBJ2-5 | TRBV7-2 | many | TGTGCCAGCAGCTTAGTTGGAGCGGAGCAAGAGACCCAGTACTTC | CASSLVGAEQETQYF
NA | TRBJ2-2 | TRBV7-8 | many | TGTGCCAGCAGCTCCACAGGGAATTCGGTGGAGCTGTTTTTT | CASSSTGNSVELFF
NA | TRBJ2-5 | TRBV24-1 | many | TGTGCCACCAGTGATTTAACCGGGGCAGGGGAGACCCAGTACTTC | CATSDLTGAGETQYF
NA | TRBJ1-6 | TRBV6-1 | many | TGTGCCAGCAGTGAAGACTCTTTGGCCCTCTATAATTCACCCCTCCACTTT | CASSEDSLALYNSPLHF
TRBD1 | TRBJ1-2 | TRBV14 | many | TGTGCCAGCAGCCCCGGACAGGCGACCTTTAACTATGGCTACACCTTC | CASSPGQATFNYGYTF
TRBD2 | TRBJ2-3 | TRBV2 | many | TGTGCCAGCAGTGAAAAGGGGGGCTGCGGGAGGGCCGCCACGACGCAGTATTTT | CASSEKGGCGRAATTQYF
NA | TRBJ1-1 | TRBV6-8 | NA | TGTGCCAGCATACTCCTCGAAGGGGTGAGAGGGACTGAAGCTTTCTTT | CASILLEGVRGTEAFF
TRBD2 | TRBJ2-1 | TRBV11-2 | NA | TGTGCCAGCAGCTTAGACCTGGGACTAGCGCCGTACAATGAGCAGTTCTTC | CASSLDLGLAPYNEQFF
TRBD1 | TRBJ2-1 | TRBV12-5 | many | TGTGCTAGTGCTATTAAGGGGGACAGGCTTGGTGAGCAGTTCTTC | CASAIKGDRLGEQFF
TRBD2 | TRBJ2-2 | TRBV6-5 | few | TGTGCCAGCAGTTTGGGGAAGCGGGGCACCGGGGAGCTGTTTTTT | CASSLGKRGTGELFF
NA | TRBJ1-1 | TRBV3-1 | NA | TGTGCCAGCAGCCCGGTACCGAACACTGAAGCTTTCTTT | CASSPVPNTEAFF
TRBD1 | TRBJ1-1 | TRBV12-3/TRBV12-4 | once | TGTGCAAGCCCGCAGGGGGGACATGGAGGCGGCACTGAATCTTTCTTT | CASPQGGHGGGTESFF
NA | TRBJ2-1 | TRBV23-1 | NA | TGCGCCAGCAGTCAGGATTGGCACGGGAGTAACAATGAGCAGTTCTTC | CASSQDWHGSNNEQFF
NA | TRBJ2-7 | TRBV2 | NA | TGTGCCAGCAGTGAATGGGTGGAAGACGAGCAGTACTTC | CASSEWVEDEQYF
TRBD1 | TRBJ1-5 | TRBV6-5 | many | TGTGCCAGCAGTACATTTACAGGGGCAGGTCAGCCCCAGCATTTT | CASSTFTGAGQPQHF
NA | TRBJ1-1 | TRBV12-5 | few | TGTGCTAGTGGTTTGGTGAACACTGAAGCTTTCTTT | CASGLVNTEAFF